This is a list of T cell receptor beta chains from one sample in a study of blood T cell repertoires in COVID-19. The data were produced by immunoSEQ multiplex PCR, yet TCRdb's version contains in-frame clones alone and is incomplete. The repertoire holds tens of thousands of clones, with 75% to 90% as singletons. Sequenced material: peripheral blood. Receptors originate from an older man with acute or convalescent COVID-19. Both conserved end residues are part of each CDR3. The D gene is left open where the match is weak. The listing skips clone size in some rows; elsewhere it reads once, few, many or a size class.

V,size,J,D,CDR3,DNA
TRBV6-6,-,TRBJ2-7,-,CASSYSAEYEQYF,TGTGCCAGCAGTTACTCGGCGGAGTACGAGCAGTACTTC
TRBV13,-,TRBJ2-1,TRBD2,CASSLGRWTSGNNEQFF,TGTGCCAGCAGCTTAGGCCGATGGACTAGCGGGAACAATGAGCAGTTCTTC
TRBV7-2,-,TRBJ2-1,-,CASSTIAGEQFF,TGTGCCAGCAGCACAATAGCTGGTGAGCAGTTCTTC
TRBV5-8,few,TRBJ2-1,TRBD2,CASSLTSGYNEQFF,TGTGCCAGCAGCTTAACTAGCGGGTACAATGAGCAGTTCTTC
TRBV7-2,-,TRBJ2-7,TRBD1,CASSSGQGRVYEQYF,TGTGCCAGCAGCTCGGGACAGGGTCGCGTGTACGAGCAGTACTTC
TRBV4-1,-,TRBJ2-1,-,CASSQGYQGNEQFF,TGCGCCAGCAGCCAAGGATACCAGGGGAATGAGCAGTTCTTC
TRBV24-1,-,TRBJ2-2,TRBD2,CATSDETSGRAAGELFF,TGTGCCACCAGTGATGAGACTAGCGGGAGGGCCGCCGGGGAGCTGTTTTTT
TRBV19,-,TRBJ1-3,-,CASSNVDSSGNTIYF,TGTGCCAGTAGTAACGTAGACAGCTCTGGAAACACCATATATTTT
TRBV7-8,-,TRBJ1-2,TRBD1,CASSLGFDRGDYGYTF,TGTGCCAGCAGCTTAGGCTTCGACAGGGGAGACTATGGCTACACCTTC
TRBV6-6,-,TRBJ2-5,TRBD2,CASSPALAGDETQYF,TGTGCCAGTTCCCCCGCACTAGCGGGGGATGAGACCCAGTACTTC
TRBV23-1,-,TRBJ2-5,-,CASSQKDYYQETQYF,TGCGCCAGCAGTCAAAAGGACTACTACCAAGAGACCCAGTACTTC
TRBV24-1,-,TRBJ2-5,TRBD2,CATSDRGGSAETQYF,TGTGCCACCAGCGACCGGGGGGGGTCTGCAGAGACCCAGTACTTC
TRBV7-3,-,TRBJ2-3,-,CASSLFSPGASTDTQYF,TGTGCCAGCAGCTTATTCTCCCCAGGGGCAAGCACAGATACGCAGTATTTT
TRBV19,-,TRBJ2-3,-,CASAFTTSTDTQYF,TGTGCCAGTGCGTTTACCACTAGCACAGATACGCAGTATTTT
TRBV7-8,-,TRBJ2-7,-,CASSLARGGGNLYEQYF,TGTGCCAGCAGCTTAGCGAGGGGAGGCGGGAACCTCTACGAGCAGTACTTC
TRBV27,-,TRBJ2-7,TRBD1,CASGPRTGATYEQYF,TGTGCCAGCGGCCCCAGGACAGGGGCGACCTACGAGCAGTACTTC
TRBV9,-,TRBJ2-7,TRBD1,CASSKRQGANYEQYF,TGTGCCAGCAGCAAACGACAGGGGGCTAACTACGAGCAGTACTTC
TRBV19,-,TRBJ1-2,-,CASSPAGAYGYTF,TGTGCCAGTAGTCCCGCAGGGGCCTATGGCTACACCTTC
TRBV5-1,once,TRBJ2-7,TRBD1,CASSLQGTESDEQYF,TGCGCCAGCAGTTTACAAGGGACAGAGTCGGACGAGCAGTACTTC
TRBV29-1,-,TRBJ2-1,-,CSAEEGLWQFF,TGCAGCGCCGAGGAGGGTCTCTGGCAGTTCTTC
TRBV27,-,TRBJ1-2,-,CASSPLRSNYGYTF,TGTGCCAGCAGTCCTCTCAGATCGAACTATGGCTACACCTTC
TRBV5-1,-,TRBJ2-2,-,CASSLAETSPSGELFF,TGCGCCAGCAGCTTGGCCGAGACTAGTCCTTCGGGGGAGCTGTTTTTT
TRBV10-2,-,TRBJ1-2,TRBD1,CASGIGQGEDGYTF,TGCGCCAGCGGAATCGGACAGGGAGAGGATGGCTACACCTTC
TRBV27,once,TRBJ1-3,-,CASSSRGNTIYF,TGTGCCAGCAGTAGCCGAGGAAACACCATATATTTT
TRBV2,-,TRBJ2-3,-,CASGRDWSTDTQYF,TGTGCCAGCGGCCGGGACTGGAGCACAGATACGCAGTATTTT
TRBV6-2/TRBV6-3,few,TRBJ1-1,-,CASSYLGKGTEAFF,TGTGCCAGCAGTTACCTAGGGAAGGGGACTGAAGCTTTCTTT
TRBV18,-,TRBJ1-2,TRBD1,CASSPAGTGTNYGYTF,TGTGCCAGCTCACCCGCCGGGACAGGTACTAACTATGGCTACACCTTC
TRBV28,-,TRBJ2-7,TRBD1,CASSPRQGYSYEQYF,TGTGCCAGCAGTCCCAGACAGGGTTACTCCTACGAGCAGTACTTC
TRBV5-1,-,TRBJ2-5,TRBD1,CASSKTGAVQETQYF,TGCGCCAGCAGCAAGACAGGGGCGGTCCAAGAGACCCAGTACTTC
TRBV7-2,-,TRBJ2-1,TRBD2,CASSSIAGDYNEQFF,TGTGCCAGCAGTTCGATAGCGGGGGACTACAATGAGCAGTTCTTC
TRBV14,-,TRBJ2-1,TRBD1,CASSGTGTENEQFF,TGTGCCAGCAGCGGTACCGGGACAGAGAATGAGCAGTTCTTC
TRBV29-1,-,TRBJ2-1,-,CSVDSGAYNEQFF,TGCAGCGTTGATTCGGGGGCCTACAATGAGCAGTTCTTC
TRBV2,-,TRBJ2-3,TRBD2,CASLGRGAFDTQYF,TGTGCCAGCCTCGGGAGGGGGGCATTTGATACGCAGTATTTT
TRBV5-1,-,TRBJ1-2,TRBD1,CASSLEPGGEGYTF,TGCGCCAGCAGCTTGGAACCAGGGGGCGAAGGCTACACCTTC
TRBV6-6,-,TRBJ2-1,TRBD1,CASSYQTGGTYNEQFF,TGTGCCAGCAGTTACCAGACAGGGGGAACCTACAATGAGCAGTTCTTC
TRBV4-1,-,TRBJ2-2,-,CASSQEKGRTGELFF,TGCGCCAGCAGCCAAGAAAAGGGGCGGACCGGGGAGCTGTTTTTT
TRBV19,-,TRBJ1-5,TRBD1,CASSPHRGYGNQPQHF,TGTGCCAGTAGTCCTCACAGGGGTTATGGCAATCAGCCCCAGCATTTT
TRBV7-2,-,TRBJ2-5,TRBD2,CASSLVGGDYQETQYF,TGTGCCAGCAGCTTAGTGGGGGGGGACTACCAAGAGACCCAGTACTTC
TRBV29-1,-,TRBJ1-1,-,CSVVQGQMNTEAFF,TGCAGCGTTGTTCAGGGGCAGATGAACACTGAAGCTTTCTTT
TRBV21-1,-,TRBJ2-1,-,CASSKAGRGSRSYNEQFF,TGTGCCAGCAGCAAAGCGGGGAGGGGTTCCCGCTCCTACAATGAGCAGTTCTTC
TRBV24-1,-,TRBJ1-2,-,CATSDFPGNYGYTF,TGTGCCACCAGTGATTTTCCGGGGAACTATGGCTACACCTTC
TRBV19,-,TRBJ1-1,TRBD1,CATLPLDRGSQAFF,TGTGCCACCCTCCCATTGGACAGGGGCTCGCAAGCTTTCTTT
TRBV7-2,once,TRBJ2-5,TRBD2,CASSLWAGGQTQYF,TGTGCCAGCAGCTTATGGGCGGGGGGGCAGACCCAGTACTTC
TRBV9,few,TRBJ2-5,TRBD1,CASSLRTGAPQETQYF,TGTGCCAGCAGCCTCAGGACAGGGGCCCCTCAAGAGACCCAGTACTTC